The next 14 T cell receptor beta chains were all read from a single sample in a study of blood T cell repertoires in COVID-19. Libraries were prepared by immunoSEQ multiplex PCR; TCRdb keeps only in-frame clonotypes and omits some of them. The data show 150,000 or so clones, approximately 80% seen once. The specimen was peripheral blood. Receptor source: a woman aged 60-75 years with acute or convalescent COVID-19.

V and J are TRBV6-5 and TRBJ1-3, with 7 positions matching TRBD1. This CDR3 spans 15 amino acids. Unmatched junction bases numbered 6, after V lost 7 bases and J lost 0 bases. The V gene's germline CDR1 is MNHEY and CDR2 SVGAGI. The DNA for the CDR3 is TGTGCCAGCATCCCACGGGACAGCTCTGGAAACACCATATATTTT. Amino acids: CASIPRDSSGNTIYF.

The gene calls are TRBV18 and TRBJ1-6; D call uncertain. The V gene lost 6 bases and the J gene lost 8 bases, with 14 bases spanning the gap. The CDR3 is 14 residues long. The germline V gene encodes CDR1 KGHSH and CDR2 LQKENI. The DNA for the CDR3 is TGTGCCAGCTCCCCCCGAATCGGGGATTCACCCCTCCACTTT. This sequence encodes CASSPRIGDSPLHF. Looking up the rest from reference TRBV18 and TRBJ1-6 gives the full variable domain: NAGVMQNPRHLVRRRGQEARLRCSPMKGHSHVYWYRQLPEEGLKFMVYLQKENIIDESGMPKERFSAEFPKEGPSILRIQQVVRGDSAAYFCASSPRIGDSPLHFGNGTRLTVT.

This clone was counted only a few times. Sequence at one end of the junction differs from germline and may be a read error. V is TRBV7-2 and J is TRBJ2-1; maybe TRBD1 (6 bases). This CDR3 contains 14 residues. Looked up from germline, CDR1 is SGHTA and CDR2 is FQGNSA. CDR3 amino acids: CASSLGTAYNEQFF. The CDR3 nucleotides read TGTGCCAGCAGCTTAGGGACAGCCTATAATGAGCAGTTCTTC.

The sample holds a few counts of this clone. V usage is TRBV25-1 and J usage is TRBJ1-2, with D perhaps matching TRBD1 (5 bases). V gave up 8 bases and J gave up 3 bases, with 16 bases separating them. The germline V gene encodes CDR1 MGHDK and CDR2 SYGVNS. The CDR3 is 14 amino acids. The CDR3 protein is CASGQGSVHYGYTF. For the CDR3, the DNA is TGTGCCAGCGGGCAGGGCTCGGTTCACTATGGCTACACCTTC.

The J gene is TRBJ2-3, the V gene TRBV3-1 (or the pseudogene TRBV3-2); D gene uncertain. The germline CDR1 and CDR2 sequences are LGHDT and YNNKEL (reference sequence). Deletions cut 4 bases from V and 2 bases from J, with 13 bases between. The CDR3 has 15 amino acids. As DNA, the CDR3 is TGTGCCAGCAGCCCTGAGTGGGCCCTCACAGATACGCAGTATTTT. Its translation is CASSPEWALTDTQYF.

This sequence joins TRBV7-2 and TRBJ1-2; 11 bases align to TRBD1. Germline CDR1 is SGHTA and CDR2 is FQGNSA. The CDR3 consists of 15 residues. Unmatched junction bases numbered 7, after V lost 2 bases and J lost 8 bases. CDR3 DNA: TGTGCCAGCAGCTTAACGGGGACAGGGGGGGGCGGCTACACCTTC. This encodes CASSLTGTGGGGYTF. Based on the CDR3 plus reference TRBV7-2 and TRBJ1-2, the full variable domain is GAGVSQSPSNKVTEKGKDVELRCDPISGHTALYWYRQSLGQGLEFLIYFQGNSAPDKSGLPSDRFSAERTGGSVSTLTIQRTQQEDSAVYLCASSLTGTGGGGYTFGSGTRLTVV.

This chain joins TRBV28 and TRBJ1-4; D is perhaps TRBD1 (5 bases). V lost 5 bases, J lost 8 bases, and 15 bases lay in between. The CDR3 extends over 14 amino acids. CDR1 and CDR2 from the germline V gene are MDHEN and SYDVKM. The CDR3: CASSDPGGEEKLFF. DNA of the CDR3: TGTGCCAGCAGTGACCCCGGGGGGGAGGAAAAACTGTTTTTT.

V and J are TRBV5-1 and TRBJ1-1, with D perhaps matching TRBD1 (5 bases). Per germline, CDR1 SGHRS and CDR2 YFSETQ. This CDR3 has 16 residues. V gave up 0 bases and J gave up 1 base, with 13 bases separating them. CDR3 loop: CASSLVTVGRNTEAFF. In DNA, the CDR3 is TGCGCCAGCAGCTTGGTGACAGTCGGGAGGAACACTGAAGCTTTCTTT. The variable domain in full, with the rest retrieved from reference TRBV5-1 and TRBJ1-1, is KAGVTQTPRYLIKTRGQQVTLSCSPISGHRSVSWYQQTPGQGLQFLFEYFSETQRNKGNFPGRFSGRQFSNSRSEMNVSTLELGDSALYLCASSLVTVGRNTEAFFGQGTRLTVV.

This clone has only a few counts. The rearrangement uses TRBV6-5 and TRBJ1-1; maybe TRBD1 (6 bases). V lost 4 bases to trimming and J lost 1 base, with 10 bases between them. Germline CDR1 is MNHEY and CDR2 is SVGAGI. The CDR3 runs to 14 residues. The CDR3 nucleotides are TGTGCCAGCAGTTCCACAGGGCGGAACACTGAAGCTTTCTTT. Its protein is CASSSTGRNTEAFF.

The chain is built from TRBV5-4 and TRBJ2-2, with a possible D match to TRBD1 (6 bases). The germline V gene has CDR1 SGHNT and CDR2 YYREEE (reference sequence). The CDR3 covers 15 residues. With 4 bases removed from V and 0 bases from J, the gap between germline ends came to 10 bases. The DNA of the CDR3 is TGTGCCAGCAGCCAGGGGCGCACGAACACCGGGGAGCTGTTTTTT. Residues: CASSQGRTNTGELFF.

This chain links TRBV4-1 with TRBJ2-5; tentatively, D is TRBD1 (6 bases). The CDR3 runs to 15 residues. In germline, CDR1 is MGHRA, CDR2 YSYEKL. Deletions cut 0 bases from V and 7 bases from J, with 15 bases between. CDR3 region: CASSQDRTASATQYF. DNA of the CDR3: TGCGCCAGCAGCCAAGACAGGACAGCATCAGCGACCCAGTACTTC.

The rearrangement links TRBV27 to TRBJ2-2; 7 bases agree with TRBD2. Germline-derived CDR1 and CDR2 are MNHEY and SMNVEV (reference sequence). This CDR3 has 12 residues. J lost 5 bases, V lost 8 bases, and 2 bases had no gene match. The chain's CDR3 is CASGRVTGELFF. CDR3 nucleotides: TGTGCCAGCGGGAGGGTTACCGGGGAGCTGTTTTTT.

The rearrangement joins TRBV27 to TRBJ1-2; 10 bases match TRBD1. Germline V gene lookup returns CDR1 MNHEY and CDR2 SMNVEV (reference sequence). This CDR3 is built from 14 residues. After removal of 2 bases from V and 8 bases from J, the junction contained 5 bases not matched to a gene. The CDR3 loop is CASSLGGTGVGYTF. The CDR3, as DNA: TGTGCCAGCAGTTTAGGCGGGACAGGGGTGGGCTACACCTTC.

The rearrangement links TRBV5-1 to TRBJ1-2, with D perhaps TRBD1 (5 bases). Trimming pared 5 bases from V and 2 bases from J, leaving 16 bases between. This CDR3 comprises 15 residues. Germline CDR1 and CDR2: SGHRS and YFSETQ. The CDR3 DNA is TGCGCCAGCAGGCAGGCAGGGATTCCGAACTATGGCTACACCTTC. It encodes CASRQAGIPNYGYTF.